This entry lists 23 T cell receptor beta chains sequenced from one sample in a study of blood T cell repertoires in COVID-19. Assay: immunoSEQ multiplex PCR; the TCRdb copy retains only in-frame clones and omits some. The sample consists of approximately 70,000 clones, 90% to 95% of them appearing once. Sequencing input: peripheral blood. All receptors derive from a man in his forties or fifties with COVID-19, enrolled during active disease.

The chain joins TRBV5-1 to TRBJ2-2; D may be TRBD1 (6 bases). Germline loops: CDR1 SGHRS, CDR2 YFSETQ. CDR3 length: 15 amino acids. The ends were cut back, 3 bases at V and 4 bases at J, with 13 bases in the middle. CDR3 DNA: TGCGCCAGCAGCTCTTCGGACAGTCGCACCGGGGAGCTGTTTTTT. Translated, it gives CASSSSDSRTGELFF.

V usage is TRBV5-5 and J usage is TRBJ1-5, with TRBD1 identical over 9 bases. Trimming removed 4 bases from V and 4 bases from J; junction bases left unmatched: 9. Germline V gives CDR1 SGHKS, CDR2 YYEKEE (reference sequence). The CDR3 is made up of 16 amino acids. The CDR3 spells CASSREQGAGNQPQHF. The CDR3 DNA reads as TGTGCCAGCAGCCGGGAACAGGGGGCTGGTAATCAGCCCCAGCATTTT.

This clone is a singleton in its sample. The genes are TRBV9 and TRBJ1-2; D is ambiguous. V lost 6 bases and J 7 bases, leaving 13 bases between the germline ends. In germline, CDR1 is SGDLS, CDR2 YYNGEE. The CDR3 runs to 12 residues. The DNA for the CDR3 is TGTGCCAGCACACGGATGACGGGTGGCTACACCTTC. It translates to CASTRMTGGYTF.

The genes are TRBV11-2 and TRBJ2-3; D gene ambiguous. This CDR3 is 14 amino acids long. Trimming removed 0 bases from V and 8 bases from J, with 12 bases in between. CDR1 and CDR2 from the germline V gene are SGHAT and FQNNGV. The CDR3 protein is CASSLDLVTGTQYF. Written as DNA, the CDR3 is TGTGCCAGCAGCTTAGATCTGGTGACGGGTACGCAGTATTTT.

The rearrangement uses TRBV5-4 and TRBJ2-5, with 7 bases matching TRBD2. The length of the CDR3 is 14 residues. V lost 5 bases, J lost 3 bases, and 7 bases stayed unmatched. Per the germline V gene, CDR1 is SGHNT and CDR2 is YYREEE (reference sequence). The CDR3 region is CASSKSGTEETQYF. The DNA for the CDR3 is TGTGCCAGCAGTAAAAGCGGGACCGAAGAGACCCAGTACTTC.

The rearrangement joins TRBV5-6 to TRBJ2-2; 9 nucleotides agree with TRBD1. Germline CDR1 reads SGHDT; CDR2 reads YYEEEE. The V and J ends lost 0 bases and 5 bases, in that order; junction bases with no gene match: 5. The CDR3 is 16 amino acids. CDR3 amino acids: CASSLAGTGMTGELFF. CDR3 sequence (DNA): TGTGCCAGCAGCTTGGCAGGGACAGGGATGACCGGGGAGCTGTTTTTT.

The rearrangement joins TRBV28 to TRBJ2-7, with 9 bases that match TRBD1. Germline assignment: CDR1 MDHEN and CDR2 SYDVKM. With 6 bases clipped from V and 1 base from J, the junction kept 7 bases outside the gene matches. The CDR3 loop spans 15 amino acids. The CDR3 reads CASRPDGTGSYEQYF. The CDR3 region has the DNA TGTGCCAGCAGACCCGATGGGACAGGGTCCTACGAGCAGTACTTC.

The CDR3 DNA is TGTGCCAGCAGTGGAACAGGGAATATCTACGAGCAGTACTTC. This gives the protein CASSGTGNIYEQYF. The V call is TRBV27, the J call TRBJ2-7, with D perhaps TRBD1 (6 bases). The CDR3 contains 14 residues. The V end was cut by 5 bases, the J end by 3 bases, with 14 bases between. The germline V gene has CDR1 MNHEY and CDR2 SMNVEV (reference sequence).

The CDR3 DNA is TGTGCCAGTAGCAACACCGGACAGGCAAACTATGGCTACACCTTC. Protein: CASSNTGQANYGYTF. This rearrangement joins TRBV19 to TRBJ1-2, with 7 positions matching TRBD1. The CDR3 length is 15 residues. V lost 6 bases and J lost 2; bases outside the gene matches: 9. Germline V gene sequence: CDR1 LNHDA, CDR2 SQIVND (reference sequence).

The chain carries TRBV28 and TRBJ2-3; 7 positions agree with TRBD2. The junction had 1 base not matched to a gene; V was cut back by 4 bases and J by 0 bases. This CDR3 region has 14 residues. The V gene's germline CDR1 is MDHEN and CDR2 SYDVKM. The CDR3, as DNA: TGTGCCAGCAGTTGGGGAGGGAGCACAGATACGCAGTATTTT. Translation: CASSWGGSTDTQYF.

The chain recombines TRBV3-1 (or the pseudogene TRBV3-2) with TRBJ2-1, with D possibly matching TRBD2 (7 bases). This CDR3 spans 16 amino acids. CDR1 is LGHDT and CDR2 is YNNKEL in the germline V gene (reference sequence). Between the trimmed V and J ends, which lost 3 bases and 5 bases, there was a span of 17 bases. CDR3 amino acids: CASSHFGGPRDNEQFF. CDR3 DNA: TGTGCCAGCAGCCATTTCGGGGGGCCACGAGACAATGAGCAGTTCTTC.

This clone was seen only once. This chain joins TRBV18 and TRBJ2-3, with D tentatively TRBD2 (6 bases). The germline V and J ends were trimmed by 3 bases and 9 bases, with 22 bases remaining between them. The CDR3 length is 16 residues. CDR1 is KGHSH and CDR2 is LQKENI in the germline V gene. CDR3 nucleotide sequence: TGTGCCAGCTCACCGATACAGGAGGAGGGCCAGCGGACGCAGTATTTT. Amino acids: CASSPIQEEGQRTQYF.

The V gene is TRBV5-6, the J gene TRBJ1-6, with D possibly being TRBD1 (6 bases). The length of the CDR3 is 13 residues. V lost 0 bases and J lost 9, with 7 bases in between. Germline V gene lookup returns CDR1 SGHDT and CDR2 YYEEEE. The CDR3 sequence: CASSLGGLSPLHF. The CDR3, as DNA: TGTGCCAGCAGCTTGGGGGGGCTTTCACCCCTCCACTTT.

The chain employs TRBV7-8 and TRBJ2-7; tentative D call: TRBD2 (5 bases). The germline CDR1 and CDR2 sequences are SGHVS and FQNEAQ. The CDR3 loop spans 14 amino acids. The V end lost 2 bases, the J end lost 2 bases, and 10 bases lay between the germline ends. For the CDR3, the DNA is TGTGCCAGCAGCTTATCTGAGGGAACCTACGAGCAGTACTTC. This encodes CASSLSEGTYEQYF.

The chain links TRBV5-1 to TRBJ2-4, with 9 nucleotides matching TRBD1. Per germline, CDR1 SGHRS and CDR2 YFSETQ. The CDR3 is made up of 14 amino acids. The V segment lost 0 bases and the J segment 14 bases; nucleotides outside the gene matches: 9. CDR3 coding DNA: TGCGCCAGCAGCTTGGGACAGGGGGATTTTGATAAGTACTTC. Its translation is CASSLGQGDFDKYF.

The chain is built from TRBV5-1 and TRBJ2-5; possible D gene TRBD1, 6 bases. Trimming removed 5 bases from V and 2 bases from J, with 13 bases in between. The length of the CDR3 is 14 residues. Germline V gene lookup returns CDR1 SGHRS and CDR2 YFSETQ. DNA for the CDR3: TGCGCCAGCAGGCTCGTCGGACAGCAAGAGACCCAGTACTTC. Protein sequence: CASRLVGQQETQYF.

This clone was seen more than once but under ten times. The CDR3 DNA sequence: TGTGCCACCAGCTGGACAGGCCAGGGCGAGCAGTACTTC. Its translation: CATSWTGQGEQYF. This chain joins TRBV15 and TRBJ2-7; TRBD1 matches 7 bases. Trimming at V came to 5 bases and at J to 6 bases, leaving 7 bases not matched to a gene. The germline V gene has CDR1 LNHNV and CDR2 YYDKDF (reference sequence). This CDR3 is built from 13 residues.

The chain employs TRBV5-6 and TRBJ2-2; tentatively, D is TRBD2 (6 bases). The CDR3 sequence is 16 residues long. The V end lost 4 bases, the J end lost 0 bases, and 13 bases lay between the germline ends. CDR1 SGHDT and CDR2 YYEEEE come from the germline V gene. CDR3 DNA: TGTGCCAGCAGCAGACTGGGACTCGCGAACACCGGGGAGCTGTTTTTT. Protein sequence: CASSRLGLANTGELFF. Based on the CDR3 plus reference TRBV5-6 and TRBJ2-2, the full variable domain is DAGVTQSPTHLIKTRGQQVTLRCSPKSGHDTVSWYQQALGQGPQFIFQYYEEEERQRGNFPDRFSGHQFPNYSSELNVNALLLGDSALYLCASSRLGLANTGELFFGEGSRLTVL.

The CDR3 reads CASSGGAGGYEQYF. In nucleotides, the CDR3 is TGCGCCAGCAGCGGCGGGGCAGGGGGCTACGAGCAGTACTTC. This chain uses TRBV5-1 with TRBJ2-7, with D possibly TRBD1 on 7 matching bases. This CDR3 is 14 amino acids long. Germline-derived CDR1 and CDR2 are SGHRS and YFSETQ. The V gene lost 4 bases and the J gene lost 3 bases, with 14 bases spanning the gap.

The CDR3: CASSEVGGGEQYF. The CDR3 DNA follows: TGCGCCAGCAGTGAGGTTGGGGGCGGCGAGCAGTACTTC. The rearrangement joins TRBV10-1 to TRBJ2-7; D is possibly TRBD1 (6 bases). V was shortened by 2 bases and J by 6 bases, with 11 bases between the two germline ends. The CDR3 is made up of 13 amino acids. Germline V gene data show CDR1 as WNHNN and CDR2 as SYGVQD (reference sequence).

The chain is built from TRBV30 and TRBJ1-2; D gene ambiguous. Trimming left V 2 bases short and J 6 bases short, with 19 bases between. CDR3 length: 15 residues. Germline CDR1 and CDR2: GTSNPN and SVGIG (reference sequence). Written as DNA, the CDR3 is TGTGCCTGGAGTCCCCAGGCGGAGGCCGATGATGGCTACACCTTC. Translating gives CAWSPQAEADDGYTF.

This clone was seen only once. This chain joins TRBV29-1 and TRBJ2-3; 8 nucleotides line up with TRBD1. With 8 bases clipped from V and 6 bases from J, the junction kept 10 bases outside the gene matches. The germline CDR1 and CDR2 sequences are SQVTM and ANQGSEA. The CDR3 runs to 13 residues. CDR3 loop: CSSTVRGPDTQYF. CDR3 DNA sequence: TGCAGCTCGACAGTCAGGGGGCCGGATACGCAGTATTTT.

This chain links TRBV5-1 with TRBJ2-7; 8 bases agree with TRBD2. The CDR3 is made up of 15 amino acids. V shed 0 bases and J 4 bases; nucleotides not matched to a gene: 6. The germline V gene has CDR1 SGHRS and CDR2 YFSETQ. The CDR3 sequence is CASSLGSSGGYEQYF. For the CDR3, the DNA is TGCGCCAGCAGCTTGGGTTCCAGCGGGGGTTACGAGCAGTACTTC.